The 7 T cell receptor beta chains presented below share a single source sample, sequenced in a study of CD8+ T cells in alopecia areata. The sample's treatment: oral pan-JAK inhibitor, 5-10 mg twice daily. Extraction and reverse transcription of RNA yielded cDNA as the sequencing template. Assay: immunoSEQ multiplex PCR; the TCRdb copy retains only in-frame clones and omits some. The data show about 180,000 clones, with about 55% seen just once and 10% to 14% held by the top ten. The sequencing here drew on CD8+ T cells sorted from blood, taken at week 24, from a patient treated with tofacitinib. Receptors originate from a human donor with alopecia areata.

The V and J genes are TRBV30 and TRBJ1-1; no clear D gene. CDR1 GTSNPN and CDR2 SVGIG come from the germline V gene (reference sequence). This CDR3 is built from 12 residues. Trimming left V 7 bases short and J 0 bases short, with 9 bases between. CDR3 loop: CAFGVLNTEAFF. CDR3 nucleotide sequence: TGTGCCTTCGGGGTTTTGAACACTGAAGCTTTCTTT. Variable domain in full (rest from reference TRBV30 and TRBJ1-1): SQTIHQWPATLVQPVGSPLSLECTVEGTSNPNLYWYRQAAGRGLQLLFYSVGIGQISSEVPQNLSASRPQDRQFILSSKKLLLSDSGFYLCAFGVLNTEAFFGQGTRLTVV.

This clone was detected a few times. The V call is TRBV6-5, the J call TRBJ2-2; 7 bases map to TRBD2. The CDR3 length is 15 residues. Losses at the gene ends were 0 bases for V and 6 bases for J; bases not matched to a gene: 4. The germline CDR1 and CDR2 sequences are MNHEY and SVGAGI. The CDR3 coding sequence is TGTGCCAGCAGTTACTCGAAGGGAGGGTCCGGGGAGCTGTTTTTT. The encoded protein is CASSYSKGGSGELFF.

This clone was counted between two and nine times. This chain uses TRBV9 with TRBJ2-7, with TRBD1 identical over 9 bases. CDR3 length: 15 amino acids. Germline V CDR1 and CDR2: SGDLS, YYNGEE. V lost 0 bases, J lost 4 bases, and 5 bases stayed unmatched. In DNA, the CDR3 is TGTGCCAGCAGCGTAGGAACAGGGGGCGCGTACGAGCAGTACTTC. Amino acid sequence: CASSVGTGGAYEQYF.

V gene TRBV13 combines with J gene TRBJ2-2; D is possibly TRBD2 (7 bases). With 5 bases removed from V and 4 bases from J, the gap between germline ends came to 14 bases. CDR1 and CDR2 from the germline V gene are PRHDT and FYEKMQ (reference sequence). The CDR3 has 15 residues. Here the CDR3 reads CASSPGGPGTGELFF. CDR3 bases: TGTGCCAGCAGCCCCGGGGGGCCGGGCACCGGGGAGCTGTTTTTT.

A few counts support this clone. The chain recombines TRBV14 with TRBJ2-7; unclear D gene. The CDR3 loop spans 14 amino acids. Germline loops: CDR1 SGHDN, CDR2 FVKESK. Trimming shortened V by 4 bases and J by 4 bases, and 14 bases separated the two germline ends. CDR3 in DNA: TGTGCCAGCAGCCCCCTGGAGTGGGGATACGAGCAGTACTTC. Translating gives CASSPLEWGYEQYF.

This clone showed up just a few times. The rearrangement joins TRBV11-2 to TRBJ1-5, with 10 nucleotides matching TRBD1. V trimming: 1 base; J trimming: 7 bases; junction bases outside the gene matches: 10. There are 17 residues in the CDR3. CDR1 is SGHAT, CDR2 FQNNGV, per germline. The CDR3 DNA is TGTGCCAGCAGCTTAGGGACACGGGGACAGGGGTTGCAGCCCCAGCATTTT. Protein: CASSLGTRGQGLQPQHF.

This clone was detected only a few times. The chain has TRBV7-9 and TRBJ2-2; D call uncertain. Trimming cost V 6 bases and J 6 bases, with 11 bases left between them. The germline gives CDR1 SEHNR, CDR2 FQNEAQ (reference sequence). The CDR3 has 13 residues. The CDR3 DNA follows: TGTGCCAGCAGGGATAATCCATCCGGGGAGCTGTTTTTT. Translating it yields CASRDNPSGELFF. Complete variable domain (other parts from reference TRBV7-9 and TRBJ2-2): DTGVSQNPRHKITKRGQNVTFRCDPISEHNRLYWYRQTLGQGPEFLTYFQNEAQLEKSRLLSDRFSAERPKGSFSTLEIQRTEQGDSAMYLCASRDNPSGELFFGEGSRLTVL.